These 29 T cell receptor beta chains were sequenced from one sample in a study of T cell clonotyping in hematopoietic cell transplantation. Profiling relied on immunoSEQ multiplex PCR, and the TCRdb table lists in-frame clones only, not all of them. The sample comprises about 6,400 clones, about nine tenths of which are singletons, and 8.1% rests with the top ten. The sequencing here drew on peripheral blood mononuclear cells, taken 100 days after allogeneic stem cell transplant. These receptors all stem from a male patient aged 35-50 years who had an allogeneic stem cell transplant from an unrelated donor, so the T cells may come from the graft donor. Some clones in this sample may be carry-over from other donors' samples.

A few counts support this clone. V gene TRBV27 combines with J gene TRBJ2-1; D is uncertain. The CDR3 extends over 13 amino acids. The germline V gene encodes CDR1 MNHEY and CDR2 SMNVEV (reference sequence). Trimming removed 8 bases from V and 2 bases from J, with 10 bases in between. The CDR3 DNA sequence: TGTGCCAGCGCACCTGGGCCCTACAATGAGCAGTTCTTC. Its translation is CASAPGPYNEQFF.

This sequence joins TRBV11-2 and TRBJ2-3, with 12 bases matching TRBD2. This CDR3 is 16 amino acids long. V lost 5 bases to trimming and J lost 2 bases; unmatched junction nucleotides: 5. Germline assignment: CDR1 SGHAT and CDR2 FQNNGV. The CDR3 protein is CASSQLAGGLTDTQYF. DNA for the CDR3: TGTGCCAGCAGCCAACTAGCGGGGGGCCTCACAGATACGCAGTATTTT.

CDR3 amino acids: CASSLSGSGAYEQYF. CDR3 bases: TGTGCCAGCAGTTTATCGGGTAGCGGCGCCTACGAGCAGTACTTC. The V and J genes are TRBV27 and TRBJ2-7, with D perhaps matching TRBD2 (6 bases). Germline loops: CDR1 MNHEY, CDR2 SMNVEV (reference sequence). Trimming stripped 0 bases from V and 2 bases from J, with 11 bases between. The CDR3 contains 15 residues.

The chain carries TRBV7-9 and TRBJ2-1; 11 nucleotides align to TRBD1. The CDR3 is made up of 16 amino acids. Germline CDR1 is SEHNR and CDR2 is FQNEAQ (reference sequence). V shed 5 bases, J shed 6 bases, and the junction held 9 bases outside the gene matches. The CDR3 protein is CASSPQPGQGVNEQFF. DNA for the CDR3: TGTGCCAGCAGCCCTCAGCCGGGACAGGGGGTCAATGAGCAGTTCTTC.

In its sample, this clone was seen a few times. The chain carries TRBV11-2 and TRBJ2-7; D remains unclear. CDR1 SGHAT and CDR2 FQNNGV come from the germline V gene. The length of the CDR3 is 13 residues. The germline V and J ends were trimmed by 6 bases and 0 bases, with 9 bases remaining between them. Here the CDR3 reads CASRKSHSYEQYF. The CDR3 bases are TGTGCCAGCAGAAAGTCCCACTCCTACGAGCAGTACTTC.

The chain carries TRBV7-9 and TRBJ1-5; perhaps TRBD1 as D (5 bases). The CDR3 is made up of 14 amino acids. Germline CDR1 is SEHNR and CDR2 is FQNEAQ (reference sequence). V dropped 5 bases and J dropped 5 bases, with 13 bases sitting between them. CDR3 nucleotide sequence: TGTGCCAGCAGCCACGGGCAGGGATATCAGCCCCAGCATTTT. Its protein is CASSHGQGYQPQHF.

The chain couples TRBV5-1 to TRBJ2-3, with a tentative D call TRBD1 (6 bases). Germline CDR1 reads SGHRS; CDR2 reads YFSETQ. The length of the CDR3 is 15 residues. The V end lost 0 bases, the J end lost 2 bases, and 10 bases lay between the germline ends. CDR3 protein: CASSLAGQYTDTQYF. The CDR3 DNA is TGCGCCAGCAGCTTGGCCGGACAGTACACAGATACGCAGTATTTT.

The V gene is TRBV7-2, the J gene TRBJ1-5; 7 bases align to TRBD1. The CDR3 has 15 residues. V was pared by 1 base and J by 9 bases, with 9 bases of the junction left unmatched. Germline lookup yields CDR1 SGHTA and CDR2 FQGNSA. As DNA, the CDR3 is TGTGCCAGCAGCTTAGTCGGGACAGCCTATGCGCCCCAGCATTTT. Translation: CASSLVGTAYAPQHF.

The chain has TRBV6-1 and TRBJ1-4; no definite D call. CDR3 size: 15 residues. Looked up from germline, CDR1 is MNHNS and CDR2 is SASEGT. Trimming took off 1 base at V and 6 bases at J, with 12 bases between the two ends. DNA for the CDR3: TGTGCCAGCAGTGAAGTGCAAAAACCTTATGAAAAACTGTTTTTT. Translation gives CASSEVQKPYEKLFF.

DNA for the CDR3: TGTGCCAGCTCCGGGACAGTCAACACCGGGGAGCTGTTTTTT. It yields the protein CASSGTVNTGELFF. This chain links TRBV2 with TRBJ2-2; 7 bases map to TRBD1. J gave up 2 bases and V 8 bases, and 5 bases lay outside the gene matches. CDR3 length equals 14 residues. In germline, CDR1 is SNHLY, CDR2 FYNNEI. Complete variable domain (other parts from reference TRBV2 and TRBJ2-2): EPEVTQTPSHQVTQMGQEVILRCVPISNHLYFYWYRQILGQKVEFLVSFYNNEISEKSEIFDDQFSVERPDGSNFTLKIRSTKLEDSAMYFCASSGTVNTGELFFGEGSRLTVL.

V and J are TRBV13 and TRBJ2-5; D may correspond to TRBD1 or TRBD2 (5 bases each). Germline loops: CDR1 PRHDT, CDR2 FYEKMQ (reference sequence). Trimming shortened V by 5 bases and J by 4 bases, and 14 bases separated the two germline ends. The CDR3 covers 14 residues. CDR3 loop: CASSTTGATETQYF. CDR3 nucleotides: TGTGCCAGCAGCACCACCGGGGCTACAGAGACCCAGTACTTC.

The J gene is TRBJ2-7, the V gene TRBV28; 7 bases line up with TRBD1. The V and J ends lost 7 bases and 3 bases, in that order; junction bases with no gene match: 6. Germline CDR1 MDHEN, CDR2 SYDVKM. The CDR3 spans 13 residues. The CDR3 bases are TGTGCCAGCAAACAGACAGGGCGCTACGAGCAGTACTTC. Translation gives CASKQTGRYEQYF. The entire variable domain, with the rest obtained from reference TRBV28 and TRBJ2-7, is as follows: DVKVTQSSRYLVKRTGEKVFLECVQDMDHENMFWYRQDPGLGLRLIYFSYDVKMKEKGDIPEGYSVSREKKERFSLILESASTNQTSMYLCASKQTGRYEQYFGPGTRLTVT.

This chain joins TRBV30 and TRBJ1-5; no clear D. The CDR3 length is 16 residues. CDR1 and CDR2 from the germline V gene are GTSNPN and SVGIG (reference sequence). Trimming shortened V by 4 bases and J by 5 bases, and 21 bases separated the two germline ends. The CDR3 sequence: CAWTPEWGFGHQPQHF. CDR3 bases: TGTGCCTGGACCCCCGAGTGGGGATTCGGTCATCAGCCCCAGCATTTT.

This chain links TRBV5-1 with TRBJ1-6; D gene unclear. This CDR3 spans 16 amino acids. Germline CDR1 reads SGHRS; CDR2 reads YFSETQ. V gave up 5 bases and J gave up 5 bases, with 17 bases separating them. CDR3 sequence: CASRLLYQVHNSPLHF. The CDR3 nucleotides read TGCGCCAGCAGGCTTCTCTACCAGGTCCATAATTCACCCCTCCACTTT.

The chain carries TRBV9 and TRBJ1-1, with D perhaps matching TRBD1 (6 bases). V shed 3 bases and J shed 1 base, with 10 bases lying between them. The CDR3 totals 14 residues. Per germline, CDR1 SGDLS and CDR2 YYNGEE. For the CDR3, the DNA is TGTGCCAGCAGCGAAAGGACAGCGAACACTGAAGCTTTCTTT. It codes for CASSERTANTEAFF.

The chain uses TRBV7-6 and TRBJ2-7, with TRBD1 matching 11 bases. CDR3 size: 14 residues. The germline V gene encodes CDR1 SGHVS and CDR2 FNYEAQ. Unmatched junction bases numbered 5, after V lost 5 bases and J lost 5 bases. The CDR3 loop reads CASSRTGGFHEQYF. CDR3 in DNA: TGTGCCAGCAGCAGGACAGGGGGCTTCCACGAGCAGTACTTC.

The chain couples TRBV6-5 to TRBJ1-6; D not resolved. Germline V CDR1 and CDR2: MNHEY, SVGAGI. CDR3 length: 16 amino acids. V was clipped by 2 bases and J by 0 bases, with 8 bases between them. CDR3 residues: CASSYSGPSYNSPLHF. The CDR3, as DNA: TGTGCCAGCAGTTACAGCGGTCCCTCCTATAATTCACCCCTCCACTTT.

The chain recombines TRBV7-2 with TRBJ2-7; perhaps TRBD1 as D (6 bases). Germline V gives CDR1 SGHTA, CDR2 FQGNSA. The CDR3 is 16 amino acids. The V and J ends lost 5 bases and 2 bases respectively, with 19 bases between them. The CDR3 protein is CASSPVQGLGTYEQYF. For the CDR3, the DNA is TGTGCCAGCAGCCCCGTACAGGGATTAGGGACCTACGAGCAGTACTTC.

The V gene is TRBV20-1, the J gene TRBJ2-7, with D uncertain. Germline values: CDR1 DFQATT, CDR2 SNEGSKA (reference sequence). The V end lost 0 bases, the J end lost 9 bases, and 9 bases lay between the germline ends. The CDR3 loop spans 11 amino acids. In DNA, the CDR3 is TGCAGTGCTAGAGAGGTCCGCCGGCAGTACTTC. Translation: CSAREVRRQYF.

This clone was detected a few times. The CDR3 DNA follows: TGTGCCAGCAGCCCCCCTGTGGGGACTAGCGGACACGGGGAGCTGTTTTTT. Its protein product is CASSPPVGTSGHGELFF. The J gene is TRBJ2-2, the V gene TRBV16; the match to TRBD2 covers 11 bases. Germline values: CDR1 KGHSY, CDR2 FQNENV. The J segment lost 7 bases and the V segment lost 4 bases, leaving 11 bases of the junction unmatched. This CDR3 has 17 residues.

V is TRBV6-5 and J is TRBJ1-2; D is possibly TRBD1 (6 bases). Trimming removed 2 bases at V and 0 bases at J, with 10 bases between. CDR1 MNHEY and CDR2 SVGAGI come from the germline V gene. The CDR3 consists of 15 residues. DNA of the CDR3: TGTGCCAGCAGTTACGGGACACGAGCTAACTATGGCTACACCTTC. This codes for CASSYGTRANYGYTF.

This chain joins TRBV5-1 and TRBJ1-2, with 7 positions matching TRBD1. With V trimmed by 0 bases and J by 4 bases, 6 bases remained unmatched. The CDR3 extends over 15 amino acids. Germline assignment: CDR1 SGHRS and CDR2 YFSETQ. Here the CDR3 reads CASSLGDSRTYGYTF. DNA of the CDR3: TGCGCCAGCAGCTTGGGGGACAGTCGTACCTATGGCTACACCTTC. Complete variable domain (other parts from reference TRBV5-1 and TRBJ1-2): KAGVTQTPRYLIKTRGQQVTLSCSPISGHRSVSWYQQTPGQGLQFLFEYFSETQRNKGNFPGRFSGRQFSNSRSEMNVSTLELGDSALYLCASSLGDSRTYGYTFGSGTRLTVV.

The genes are TRBV18 and TRBJ1-1, with TRBD1 identical over 8 bases. V trimming: 2 bases; J trimming: 4 bases; junction bases outside the gene matches: 6. The CDR3 runs 15 residues. Germline lookup yields CDR1 KGHSH and CDR2 LQKENI. Here the CDR3 reads CASSPGTGGFTEAFF. In nucleotides, the CDR3 is TGTGCCAGCTCACCAGGGACAGGAGGTTTCACTGAAGCTTTCTTT. Based on the CDR3 plus reference TRBV18 and TRBJ1-1, the full variable domain is NAGVMQNPRHLVRRRGQEARLRCSPMKGHSHVYWYRQLPEEGLKFMVYLQKENIIDESGMPKERFSAEFPKEGPSILRIQQVVRGDSAAYFCASSPGTGGFTEAFFGQGTRLTVV.

J is TRBJ1-6 and V is TRBV4-3; D gene uncertain. The CDR3 runs to 13 residues. V was pared by 0 bases and J by 15 bases, with 12 bases between. The germline CDR1 and CDR2 sequences are LGHNA and YSLEER. The CDR3 is CASSQETWVNLHF. In nucleotides, the CDR3 is TGCGCCAGCAGCCAAGAGACTTGGGTGAACCTCCACTTT.

The chain is built from TRBV9 and TRBJ2-5, with 7 bases that match TRBD1. This CDR3 contains 14 residues. From germline, CDR1 is SGDLS and CDR2 YYNGEE. The junction had 3 bases not matched to a gene; V was cut back by 0 bases and J by 4 bases. The CDR3 DNA reads TGTGCCAGCAGCGTAGCATCAGGGGGAGAGACCCAGTACTTC. Encoded protein: CASSVASGGETQYF.

The chain is built from TRBV18 and TRBJ2-7; TRBD1 agrees at 8 bases. The CDR3 contains 13 residues. The germline V gene has CDR1 KGHSH and CDR2 LQKENI. Germline trimming cut 3 bases from V and 10 bases from J; bases unmatched to any gene: 8. CDR3 protein: CASSPSNDRGQYF. CDR3 in DNA: TGTGCCAGCTCACCGTCCAACGACAGGGGACAGTACTTC.

This clone was recorded once. The chain has TRBV7-2 and TRBJ1-1; D gene uncertain. Trimming took off 5 bases at V and 1 base at J, with 8 bases between the two ends. Looked up from germline, CDR1 is SGHTA and CDR2 is FQGNSA. The CDR3 sequence is 13 residues long. DNA for the CDR3: TGTGCCAGCAGCATGGATGAGAACACTGAAGCTTTCTTT. Encoded protein: CASSMDENTEAFF.

The chain has TRBV28 and TRBJ1-5; D is ambiguous. V was trimmed by 8 bases and J by 4 bases, leaving 12 bases between them. CDR3 length equals 13 residues. Germline CDR1 MDHEN, CDR2 SYDVKM. CDR3 residues: CASGLIENQPQHF. CDR3 DNA: TGTGCCAGCGGTCTCATAGAGAATCAGCCCCAGCATTTT.

The rearrangement uses TRBV6-1 and TRBJ2-1; the D gene is possibly TRBD1 (6 bases). Looked up from germline, CDR1 is MNHNS and CDR2 is SASEGT. V lost 6 bases and J 5 bases, leaving 14 bases between the germline ends. The CDR3 length is 14 residues. The CDR3: CASRDRGWNNEQFF. For the CDR3, the DNA is TGTGCCAGCAGGGACAGAGGCTGGAACAATGAGCAGTTCTTC.